These 3 T cell receptor beta chains came from one sample sequenced in a study of blood T cells in healthy people across ages (dated by TCRdb to the mid-2010s). The library was obtained by 5' RACE. These reads were obtained on an Illumina HiSeq 2500. A second roughly 6 to 12 cycle PCR used a sample-barcoded 5' primer and a J-beta primer mix. The raw public data were reprocessed by TCRdb itself: fastp quality trimming at Q25, MiXCR clonotype calling, in-frame beta chains only. When rows share a CDR3 protein, they turn into one entry using the most common DNA and genes. Present in this sample are 800,000 or so distinct CDR3 sequences, roughly 25% of which were seen just once. The leading ten clones occupy approximately 4% of the sample. The sample was also reused in another study, on T cells of mothers and their children.

What was sequenced was blood. The source of these receptors is a boy under 18 in good health.

This clonotype was detected only a few times. This chain connects TRBV2 to TRBJ2-1; no clear D. Germline CDR1 reads SNHLY; CDR2 reads FYNNEI. The CDR3 is 11 amino acids. The DNA of the CDR3 is TGTGCTAGGAAAGGACGGGATGAGCAGTTCTTC. Residues: CARKGRDEQFF.

With regard to this clonotype: This may be a read error: a much more frequent sequence differs by one nucleotide. V gene TRBV29-1 combines with J gene TRBJ1-1; 9 bases fit TRBD1. CDR1 is SQVTM, CDR2 ANQGSEA, per germline. J was trimmed by 4 bases and V by 8 bases; bases with no gene match: 11. The CDR3 is 14 amino acids. The CDR3: CSSKTGTGTTEAFF. CDR3 sequence (DNA): TGCAGCTCCAAGACCGGGACAGGGACCACTGAAGCTTTCTTT.

This chain uses TRBV9 with TRBJ2-1, with TRBD1 matching 8 bases. V gave up 4 bases and J gave up 7 bases; unmatched junction bases: 4. CDR1 is SGDLS, CDR2 YYNGEE, per germline. The CDR3 spans 13 residues. The CDR3, as DNA: TGTGCCAGCAGCCGGGACAGGTCGAATGAGCAGTTCTTC. The encoded protein is CASSRDRSNEQFF.